This T cell receptor (beta chain) was observed in a study of blood T cell repertoires in COVID-19. The overall study: Samples of COVID-19 (acute and convalescent) were obtained from the United States, Italy and Spain.

Method: immunoSEQ multiplex PCR; TCRdb's copy keeps in-frame clones and lacks some. Here the sample spans about 12,000 clones, approximately 85% being singletons. CDR1 and CDR2 (germline): SGHRS, YFSETQ. The V and J ends lost 2 bases and 4 bases, in that order; junction bases with no gene match: 8. The CDR3 sequence is 15 residues long. The material sequenced was peripheral blood. This sequence originates from a human donor in a cohort sampled during active COVID-19. J is TRBJ2-7 and V is TRBV5-1; 8 bases align to TRBD2. In nucleotides, the CDR3 is TGCGCCAGCAGCTTTTTCGGGGGGGTACAGTACGAGCAGTACTTC. It is translated as CASSFFGGVQYEQYF.